The clone carrying this TCR beta chain came up a few times. The source of the sample is a study of patients and donors after allogeneic stem cell transplantation. TCRdb used MiXCR to reprocess the RT-PCR reads, holding one entry per CDR3 protein. The table has some 880,000 distinct CDR3 sequences, around 17% seen once. The CDR3 is made up of 15 amino acids. V lost 0 bases and J lost 2, with 10 bases in between. Sequenced input: blood, either unsorted or a sorted T cell fraction (not recorded which). The origin of this receptor is a human donor who was either an allogeneic HSCT recipient or a stem cell or donor lymphocyte infusion donor (not recorded which). It is not recorded whose cells these are; they may come from a transplant donor. The genes are TRBV12-3 or TRBV12-4 and TRBJ1-2; the D gene is possibly TRBD1 (6 bases). The CDR3 protein is CASSLALGGNYGYTF. The CDR3 nucleotides are TGTGCCAGCAGTTTAGCGCTCGGGGGCAACTATGGCTACACCTTC.